This T cell receptor beta chain was captured in a study of T cell responses to AZD1222 COVID-19 vaccine. The repertoire was sequenced with immunoSEQ multiplex PCR; TCRdb's copy has only in-frame clones and lacks some. The sample includes 130,000 to 150,000 clones, more than 75% of them seen just once. As to this clone: The antigen is undetermined.

General study findings and limits: There were mostly white British donors and more females than males, and clonal diversity was possibly underestimated. Spike-specific TCR breadth and depth went up after people got two AZD1222 doses. Across spike, vaccine-associated CD4 TCRs were found, dominant at 160-218 and 743-854.

The material was peripheral blood, obtained on day 0 of MenACWY control vaccination. This TCR was recovered from an adult in good health.

The chain's CDR3 is CASSQDGQFNQPQHF. In nucleotides, the CDR3 is TGCGCCAGCAGCCAAGATGGCCAGTTCAATCAGCCCCAGCATTTT. V and J are TRBV4-1 and TRBJ1-5; no reliable D call. V lost 0 bases to trimming and J lost 3 bases, with 9 bases between them. The CDR3 has 15 amino acids. CDR1 and CDR2 (germline): MGHRA, YSYEKL.